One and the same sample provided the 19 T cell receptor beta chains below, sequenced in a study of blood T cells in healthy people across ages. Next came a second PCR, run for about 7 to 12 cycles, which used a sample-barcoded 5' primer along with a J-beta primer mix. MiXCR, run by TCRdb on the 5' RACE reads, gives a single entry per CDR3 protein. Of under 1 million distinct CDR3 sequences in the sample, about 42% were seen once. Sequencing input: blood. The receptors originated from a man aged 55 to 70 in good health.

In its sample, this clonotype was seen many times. The CDR3 sequence is CASSLASGTSYEQYF. The DNA of the CDR3 is TGTGCCAGCAGCTTAGCTAGCGGGACCAGCTACGAGCAGTACTTC. The V and J genes are TRBV13 and TRBJ2-7, with 9 nucleotides matching TRBD2. J lost 3 bases, V lost 1 base, and 4 bases had no gene match. The CDR3 consists of 15 residues. Germline V gene lookup returns CDR1 PRHDT and CDR2 FYEKMQ (reference sequence).

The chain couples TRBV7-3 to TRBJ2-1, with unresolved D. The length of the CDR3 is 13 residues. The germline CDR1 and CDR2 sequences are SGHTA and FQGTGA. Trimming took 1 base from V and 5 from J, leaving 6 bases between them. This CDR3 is CASSLNKNNEQFF. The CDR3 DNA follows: TGTGCCAGCAGCTTAAACAAAAACAATGAGCAGTTCTTC.

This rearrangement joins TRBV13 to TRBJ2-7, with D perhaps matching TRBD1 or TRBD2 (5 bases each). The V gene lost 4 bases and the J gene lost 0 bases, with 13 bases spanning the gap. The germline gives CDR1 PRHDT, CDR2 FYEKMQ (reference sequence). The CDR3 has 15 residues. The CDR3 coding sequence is TGTGCCAGCAGCTCCTACGGGGCAGTCTCCTACGAGCAGTACTTC. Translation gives CASSSYGAVSYEQYF.

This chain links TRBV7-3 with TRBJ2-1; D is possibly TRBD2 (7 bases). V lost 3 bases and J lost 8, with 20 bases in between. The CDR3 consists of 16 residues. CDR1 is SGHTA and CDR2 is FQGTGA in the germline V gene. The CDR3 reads CASSFGAGAASDEQFF. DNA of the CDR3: TGTGCCAGCAGCTTCGGTGCGGGGGCGGCTTCGGATGAGCAGTTCTTC.

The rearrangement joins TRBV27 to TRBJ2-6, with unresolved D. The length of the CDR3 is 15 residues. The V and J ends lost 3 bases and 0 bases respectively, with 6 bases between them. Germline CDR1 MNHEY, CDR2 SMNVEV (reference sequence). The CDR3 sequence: CASSFLNSGANVLTF. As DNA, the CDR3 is TGTGCCAGCAGTTTTTTGAACTCTGGGGCCAACGTCCTGACTTTC.

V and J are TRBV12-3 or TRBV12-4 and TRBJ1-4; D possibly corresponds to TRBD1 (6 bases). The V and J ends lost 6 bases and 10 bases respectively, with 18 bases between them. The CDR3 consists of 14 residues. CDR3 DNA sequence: TGTGCCAGCAGCCGGACAGAGGGCCCGGGAAAACTGTTTTTT. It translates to CASSRTEGPGKLFF.

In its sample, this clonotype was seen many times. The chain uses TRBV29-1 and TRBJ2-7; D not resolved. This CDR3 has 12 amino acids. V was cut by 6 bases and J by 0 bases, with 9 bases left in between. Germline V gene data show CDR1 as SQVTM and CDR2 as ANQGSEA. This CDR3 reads CSVTASSYEQYF. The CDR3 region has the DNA TGCAGCGTCACCGCCAGCTCCTACGAGCAGTACTTC.

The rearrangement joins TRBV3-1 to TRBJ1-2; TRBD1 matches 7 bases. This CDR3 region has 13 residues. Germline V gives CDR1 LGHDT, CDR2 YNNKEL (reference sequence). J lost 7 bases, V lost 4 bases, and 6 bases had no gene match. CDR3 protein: CASSPDRASGYTF. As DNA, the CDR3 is TGTGCCAGCAGCCCCGACAGGGCATCTGGCTACACCTTC.

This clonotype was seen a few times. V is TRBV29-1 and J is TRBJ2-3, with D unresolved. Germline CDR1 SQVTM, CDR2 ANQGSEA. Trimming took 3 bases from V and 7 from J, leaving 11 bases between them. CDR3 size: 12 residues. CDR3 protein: CSVEGPGYTQYF. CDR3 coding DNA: TGCAGCGTTGAGGGTCCAGGCTATACGCAGTATTTT.

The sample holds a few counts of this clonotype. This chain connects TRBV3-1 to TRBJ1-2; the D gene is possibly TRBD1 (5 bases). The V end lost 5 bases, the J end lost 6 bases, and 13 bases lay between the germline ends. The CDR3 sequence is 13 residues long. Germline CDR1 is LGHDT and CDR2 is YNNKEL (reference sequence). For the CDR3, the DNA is TGTGCCAGCAGCAGGGACGGGGCTAATGGCTACACCTTC. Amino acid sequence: CASSRDGANGYTF.

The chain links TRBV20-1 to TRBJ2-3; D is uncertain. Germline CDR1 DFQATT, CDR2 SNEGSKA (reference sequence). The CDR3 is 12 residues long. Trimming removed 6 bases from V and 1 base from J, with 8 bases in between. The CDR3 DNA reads TGCAGTGCAACGATAGGCACAGATACGCAGTATTTT. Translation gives CSATIGTDTQYF.

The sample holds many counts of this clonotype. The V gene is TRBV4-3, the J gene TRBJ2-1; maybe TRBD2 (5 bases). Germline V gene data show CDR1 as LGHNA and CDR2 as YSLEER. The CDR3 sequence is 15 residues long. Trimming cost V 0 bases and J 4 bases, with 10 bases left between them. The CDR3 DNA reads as TGCGCCAGCAGCCAAGATCAGGAGCGGTACAATGAGCAGTTCTTC. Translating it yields CASSQDQERYNEQFF.

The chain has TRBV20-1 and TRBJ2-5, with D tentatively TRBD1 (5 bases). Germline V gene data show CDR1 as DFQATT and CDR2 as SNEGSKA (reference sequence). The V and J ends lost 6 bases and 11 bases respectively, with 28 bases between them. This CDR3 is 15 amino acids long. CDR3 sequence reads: CSATDVGRVKDEQYF. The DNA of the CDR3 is TGCAGTGCGACCGATGTCGGCAGGGTTAAAGATGAGCAGTACTTC.

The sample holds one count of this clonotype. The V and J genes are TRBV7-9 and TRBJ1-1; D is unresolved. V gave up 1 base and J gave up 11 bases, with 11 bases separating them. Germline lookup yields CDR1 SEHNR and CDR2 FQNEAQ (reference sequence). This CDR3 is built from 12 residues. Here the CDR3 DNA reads TGTGCCAGCAGCTTAGATGAGGGAAGCGCTTTCTTT. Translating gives CASSLDEGSAFF.

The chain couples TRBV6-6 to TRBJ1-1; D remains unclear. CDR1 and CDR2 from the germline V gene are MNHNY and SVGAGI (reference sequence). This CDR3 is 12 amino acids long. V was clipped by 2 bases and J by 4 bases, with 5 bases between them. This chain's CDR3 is CASSYLPTEAFF. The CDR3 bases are TGTGCCAGCAGTTACCTACCCACTGAAGCTTTCTTT.

CDR3 amino acids: CAWGQELLYEQYF. DNA for the CDR3: TGTGCCTGGGGACAGGAGCTCCTCTACGAGCAGTACTTC. This chain joins TRBV30 and TRBJ2-7; the match to TRBD1 covers 7 bases. Losses at the gene ends were 5 bases for V and 3 bases for J; bases not matched to a gene: 7. The germline V gene has CDR1 GTSNPN and CDR2 SVGIG (reference sequence). This CDR3 has 13 residues.

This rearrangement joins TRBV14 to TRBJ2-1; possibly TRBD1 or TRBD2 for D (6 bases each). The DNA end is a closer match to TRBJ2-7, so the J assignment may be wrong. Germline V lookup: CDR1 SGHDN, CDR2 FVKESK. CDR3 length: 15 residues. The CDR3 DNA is TGTGCCAGCAGCCAAGGGGGGGCCAACTACAATGAGCAGTACTTC. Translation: CASSQGGANYNEQYF.

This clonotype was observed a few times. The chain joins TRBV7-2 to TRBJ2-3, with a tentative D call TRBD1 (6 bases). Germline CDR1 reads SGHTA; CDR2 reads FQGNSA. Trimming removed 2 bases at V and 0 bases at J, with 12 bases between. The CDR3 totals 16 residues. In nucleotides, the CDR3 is TGTGCCAGCAGCTTAAGAGGGGGTATCAGCACAGATACGCAGTATTTT. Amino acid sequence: CASSLRGGISTDTQYF. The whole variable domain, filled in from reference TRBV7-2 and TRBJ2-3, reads GAGVSQSPSNKVTEKGKDVELRCDPISGHTALYWYRQSLGQGLEFLIYFQGNSAPDKSGLPSDRFSAERTGGSVSTLTIQRTQQEDSAVYLCASSLRGGISTDTQYFGPGTRLTVL.

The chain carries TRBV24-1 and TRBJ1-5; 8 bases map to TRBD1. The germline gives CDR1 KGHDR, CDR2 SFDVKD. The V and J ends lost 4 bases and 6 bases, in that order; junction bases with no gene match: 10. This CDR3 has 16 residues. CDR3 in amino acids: CATSDSQGAMGQPQHF. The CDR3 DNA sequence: TGTGCCACCAGTGACTCTCAGGGGGCTATGGGTCAGCCCCAGCATTTT.